This T cell receptor (beta chain) derives from a study of T cell changes during pregnancy in multiple sclerosis. Only in-frame clones appear in the TCRdb table, and some are missing; sequencing was by immunoSEQ multiplex PCR. In the table there are approximately 51,000 clones, around 94% of which are singletons. The CDR3 sequence is 16 residues long. CDR1 is ENHRY, CDR2 SYGVKD, per germline. The V gene end was trimmed by 2 bases and the J gene end by 2 bases; junction bases not matched to a gene: 6. This clone was seen just once. Here the sequenced sample was CD4+ T cells from peripheral blood mononuclear cells, taken in the second trimester of pregnancy. The receptor's source is a female donor with multiple sclerosis, enrolled in a pregnancy study. V and J are TRBV10-3 and TRBJ2-3, with 8 bases matching TRBD2. CDR3 coding DNA: TGTGCCATCAGTGAGCGGACGGGGGGGCTCACAGATACGCAGTATTTT. It is translated as CAISERTGGLTDTQYF.